The 5 T cell receptor beta chains below all came from one sample that was sequenced in a study of Ad26.COV2.S vaccination and SARS-CoV-2 variants. Here immunoSEQ multiplex PCR was the method, and the copy in TCRdb shows in-frame clones only, minus some. Here the sample spans hundreds of thousands of clones, roughly 91% being singletons. The sample's treatment: around 19 received Ad26.COV2.S at low or high dose, single or two shots; about 5 received placebo; per-sample allocation not given. On day 63 after the first injection, vaccine and placebo recipients gave samples. Material: peripheral blood, obtained in a trial of Ad26.COV2.S vaccine versus placebo. The receptors come from a person aged 18-60 years who received the Ad26.COV2.S COVID-19 vaccine or a placebo.

The chain employs TRBV9 and TRBJ1-2, with 7 nucleotides matching TRBD1. J lost 8 bases, V lost 3 bases, and 4 bases had no gene match. The germline gives CDR1 SGDLS, CDR2 YYNGEE. The CDR3 sequence is 12 residues long. The CDR3 region has the DNA TGTGCCAGCAGCGCCACAGGGGAAGGCTACACCTTC. Amino acid sequence: CASSATGEGYTF. The whole variable domain, filled in from reference TRBV9 and TRBJ1-2, reads DSGVTQTPKHLITATGQRVTLRCSPRSGDLSVYWYQQSLDQGLQFLIQYYNGEERAKGNILERFSAQQFPDLHSELNLSSLELGDSALYFCASSATGEGYTFGSGTRLTVV.

The V and J genes are TRBV25-1 and TRBJ1-1; D is ambiguous. Trimming pared 10 bases from V and 4 bases from J, leaving 10 bases between. The CDR3 length is 11 residues. In germline, CDR1 is MGHDK, CDR2 SYGVNS. The CDR3 bases are TGTGCCACCTTTTCGGGCACTGAAGCTTTCTTT. Its protein product is CATFSGTEAFF.

The gene calls are TRBV23-1 and TRBJ2-6; 8 bases are shared with TRBD1. TRBV23-1 is an open reading frame, and its role is uncertain. The trim removed 11 bases at V and 0 bases at J, leaving 12 bases unmatched. This CDR3 contains 17 residues. The chain's CDR3 is CARWDRHKSSGANVLTF. In DNA form, the CDR3 reads TGCGCCCGATGGGACAGGCACAAGAGCTCTGGGGCCAACGTCCTGACTTTC.

CDR3 sequence reads: CASSLVGDLNTEAFF. DNA for the CDR3: TGTGCCAGCAGCTTAGTTGGGGACCTGAACACTGAAGCTTTCTTT. This rearrangement joins TRBV11-2 to TRBJ1-1; possibly TRBD1 for D (5 bases). The CDR3 is 15 amino acids. Germline assignment: CDR1 SGHAT and CDR2 FQNNGV. Trimming pared 1 base from V and 0 bases from J, leaving 9 bases between.

Of note for this clone: The junction does not match germline at one end; this may be a read error. The gene calls are TRBV7-7 and TRBJ2-2, with TRBD1 matching 7 bases. CDR3 length: 13 amino acids. CDR1 SSHAT and CDR2 FNYEAQ come from the germline V gene (reference sequence). The CDR3 sequence is CASSVTGSGELFF. In DNA form, the CDR3 reads TGTGCTAGCAGCGTGACAGGGTCCGGGGAGCTGTTTTTT.